This T cell receptor (beta chain) derives from a study of human T cells and chemical hapten exposure. Germline lookup yields CDR1 SGHAT and CDR2 FQNNGV. The length of the CDR3 is 15 residues. Trimming cost V 3 bases and J 6 bases; bases outside gene matches: 7. TCRdb passed the RACE reads through MiXCR, listing each CDR3 protein once. The table includes around 110,000 distinct CDR3 sequences, about 12% detected once. The time point denotes: pre-sensitization, week 0. The sample's treatment: therapeutic diphenylcyclopropenone sensitization with weekly scalp DPC. The source of this sequence is a woman between 50 and 59 years old with alopecia areata. Some clones in this sample may be carry-over from other donors' samples. The chain joins TRBV11-2 to TRBJ2-3; 9 nucleotides line up with TRBD1. The sample consisted of whole blood, taken in connection with sensitization to the hapten diphenylcyclopropenone (DPC). CDR3 DNA: TGTGCCAGCAGCTTCGGGGACAGGGATGTGGATACGCAGTATTTT. Amino acids: CASSFGDRDVDTQYF. The full variable domain, rest sourced from reference TRBV11-2 and TRBJ2-3, is EAGVAQSPRYKIIEKRQSVAFWCNPISGHATLYWYQQILGQGPKLLIQFQNNGVVDDSQLPKDRFSAERLKGVDSTLKIQPAKLEDSAVYLCASSFGDRDVDTQYFGPGTRLTVL.